A selection of T cell receptor beta chains follows, all from one sample in a study of OX40 agonist ivuxolimab in advanced cancers. The method was immunoSEQ multiplex PCR; TCRdb's version includes in-frame clones alone and lacks a portion of them. This table holds 20,000 to 25,000 clones, over 80% found once. The sequencing used CD4+ or CD8+ T cells sorted from blood, collected in a trial of the OX40 agonist ivuxolimab. The receptors stem from an adult with an advanced solid tumor such as melanoma, head and neck, liver or kidney cancer. CDR3s include the opening cysteine and the closing phenylalanine or tryptophan. The D gene is left open where the match is weak. Clone size is not always given. Where it is, it says once, few, many or a class for expanded clones.

d_gene,j_gene,abundance,v_gene,CDR3nt,CDR3aa
TRBD2,TRBJ2-1,-,TRBV7-9,TGTGCCAGCAGCCCCCGGTCCGGACTAGCGAACTCCTACAATGAGCAGTTCTTC,CASSPRSGLANSYNEQFF
-,TRBJ2-7,-,TRBV2,TGTGCCAGCAAGGGCTACGAGCAGTACTTC,CASKGYEQYF
TRBD1,TRBJ2-3,-,TRBV18,TGTGCCACCAAATCCAAGGACAGGGCCACAGATACGCAGTATTTT,CATKSKDRATDTQYF
-,TRBJ1-1,once,TRBV7-3,TGTGCCAGCAGCCCCAAGGGTGAGAACACTGAAGCTTTCTTT,CASSPKGENTEAFF
-,TRBJ2-7,-,TRBV30,TGTGCCTGGAGTGTCGGGGCCACCTACGAGCAGTACTTC,CAWSVGATYEQYF
TRBD1,TRBJ2-3,-,TRBV2,TGTGCCAGCAACCAGGGGGCAGATACGCAGTATTTT,CASNQGADTQYF
TRBD1,TRBJ2-2,-,TRBV4-3,TGCGCCAGCAGCCAAGTTAACGACAGGGGAGGAGACACCGGGGAGCTGTTTTTT,CASSQVNDRGGDTGELFF
-,TRBJ1-1,-,TRBV7-9,TGTGCCAGCAGCCTGACCGAGGGAGCTTTCTTT,CASSLTEGAFF
TRBD1,TRBJ1-2,-,TRBV12-5,TGTGCTAGTGGTTTGGTACAGGGGCAGAGCTATGGCTACACCTTC,CASGLVQGQSYGYTF
-,TRBJ2-7,-,TRBV4-2,TGTGCCAGCAGCCGAGGACCGTACGAGCAGTACTTC,CASSRGPYEQYF
TRBD1,TRBJ2-5,few,TRBV6-1,TGTGCCAGCAGTGTCAACAGGGGGCGGAGGGGGAGTCAAGAGACCCAGTACTTC,CASSVNRGRRGSQETQYF
-,TRBJ1-5,-,TRBV2,TGTGCCAGCAGTGAAAAAAGACAACTTACCCAGCCCCAGCATTTT,CASSEKRQLTQPQHF
-,TRBJ2-5,-,TRBV5-1,TGCGCCAGCAGCCCGACGCCAGGGTCAGGGGAGACCCAGTACTTC,CASSPTPGSGETQYF
-,TRBJ2-1,-,TRBV5-4,TGTGCCAGCAGCTTGTTGGACAATGAGCAGTTCTTC,CASSLLDNEQFF
-,TRBJ1-1,few,TRBV19,TGTGCCAGTAGTCCTGGAGGCACTGAAGCTTTCTTT,CASSPGGTEAFF
TRBD2,TRBJ2-1,-,TRBV4-3,TGCGCCAGCAGCCAAGATCTTAGCGGGAGGATTTACAATGAGCAGTTCTTC,CASSQDLSGRIYNEQFF
-,TRBJ2-3,-,TRBV27,TGTGCCAGCAGTTTAAGAAGCACAGATACGCAGTATTTT,CASSLRSTDTQYF
-,TRBJ2-7,-,TRBV7-8,TGTGCCAGCATCCAAGGTCCGTCTGTCTACGAGCAGTACTTC,CASIQGPSVYEQYF
-,TRBJ2-5,-,TRBV9,TGTGCCAGCAGCCCCCTGGCGAAACAAGAGACCCAGTACTTC,CASSPLAKQETQYF
TRBD2,TRBJ2-7,-,TRBV7-6,TGTGCCAGCAGCTTATGGCGGGAGGACCCCTACGAGCAGTACTTC,CASSLWREDPYEQYF
-,TRBJ2-7,-,TRBV21-1,TGTGCCAGCAGCAAAGAGGGGTACGAGCAGTACTTC,CASSKEGYEQYF
TRBD2,TRBJ2-7,-,TRBV7-6,TGTGCCAGCAGCTTAGCTGCTCCGGGACTAGCGGGAGTAGGGTACGAGCAGTACTTC,CASSLAAPGLAGVGYEQYF
TRBD2,TRBJ2-5,-,TRBV4-3,TGCGCCAGCAGCCCCTACCCGGATGGACTAGCGGGGAACCAAGAGACCCAGTACTTC,CASSPYPDGLAGNQETQYF
TRBD2,TRBJ2-1,-,TRBV9,TGTGCCAGCACCAAAGGGGACCGGGGGGGCCGTGATGAGCAGTTCTTC,CASTKGDRGGRDEQFF
-,TRBJ1-1,-,TRBV4-3,TGCGCCAGCAGCCAAGGACACGAGAACACTGAAGCTTTCTTT,CASSQGHENTEAFF
-,TRBJ2-2,few,TRBV27,-,CASSTSGELFF
-,TRBJ1-4,-,TRBV5-4,TGTGCCAGCAGCTTGCACCAGTCTAATGAAAAACTGTTTTTT,CASSLHQSNEKLFF
-,TRBJ2-7,-,TRBV6-5,TGTGCCAGCAGGGTGGGGGAACCCTACGAGCAGTACTTC,CASRVGEPYEQYF
-,TRBJ1-2,once,TRBV29-1,TGCAGCGCTGGACGGGCCTATGGCTACACCTTC,CSAGRAYGYTF
TRBD2,TRBJ2-1,-,TRBV7-9,TGTGCCAGCAGCTTTGGAACTAGCGGGATCGGTGAGCAGTTCTTC,CASSFGTSGIGEQFF
-,TRBJ2-4,-,TRBV9,TGTGCCAGCAGCACCGAGGACAGAACCAAAAACATTCAGTACTTC,CASSTEDRTKNIQYF
-,TRBJ2-5,few,TRBV7-6,TGTGCCAGCAGCTTAGAACAAAACGGGGGCAGGGAGACCCAGTACTTC,CASSLEQNGGRETQYF
TRBD1,TRBJ1-5,-,TRBV27,TGTGCCAGCAGTCCGAGACAGGGTAATAATCAGCCCCAGCATTTT,CASSPRQGNNQPQHF
TRBD2,TRBJ2-2,-,TRBV11-2,TGTGCCAGCAGCTTAGTAGGACTAGCGGTACTCACCGGGGAGCTGTTTTTT,CASSLVGLAVLTGELFF
TRBD2,TRBJ2-2,-,TRBV13,TGTGCCAGCAGCCCCCACGCCGGGGGGGCCTTCACCGGGGAGCTGTTTTTT,CASSPHAGGAFTGELFF
TRBD1,TRBJ2-2,-,TRBV2,TGTGCCAGCAGGTGGGACAGGGGGCGTGCGGACACCGGGGAGCTGTTTTTT,CASRWDRGRADTGELFF
-,TRBJ2-2,-,TRBV21-1,TGTGCCAGCAGCAAAGGTCCGGCTAGCGGGGTGAACACCGGGGAGCTGTTTTTT,CASSKGPASGVNTGELFF
-,TRBJ2-7,-,TRBV10-2,TGCGCCAGCAGTCCCGTGGGCTCAAGCTCCTACGAGCAGTACTTC,CASSPVGSSSYEQYF
TRBD1,TRBJ2-7,-,TRBV10-3,TGTGCCATCAATCCGGGACAGGGACCCTACGAGCAGTACTTC,CAINPGQGPYEQYF
TRBD2,TRBJ2-1,-,TRBV15,TGTGCCACCAGCAGAGATCTGGCGGGAGGGAGGAATGAGCAGTTCTTC,CATSRDLAGGRNEQFF
-,TRBJ2-5,-,TRBV6-5,TGTGCCAGCAGGGACGGTAGAAGGGAGACCCAGTACTTC,CASRDGRRETQYF
TRBD2,TRBJ2-3,few,TRBV27,TGTGCCAGCAGACTAGCGGGAGGGCCGGGTACGCAGTATTTT,CASRLAGGPGTQYF
-,TRBJ2-3,-,TRBV1,TGCACCAGCAGCCCCGGGGGTACACCGCGTGATACGCAGTATTTT,CTSSPGGTPRDTQYF
TRBD2,TRBJ2-3,once,TRBV29-1,TGCAGCGTTGAACCGAGGGGCGGGAGGACAGATACGCAGTATTTT,CSVEPRGGRTDTQYF
-,TRBJ2-7,-,TRBV6-5,TGTGCCAGCAGGGTGGACTACGAGCAGTACTTC,CASRVDYEQYF
-,TRBJ1-2,-,TRBV6-5,TGTGCCAGCGTCCCGGGTGGATGGGGCTATGGCTACACCTTC,CASVPGGWGYGYTF
TRBD1,TRBJ1-2,-,TRBV5-5,TGTGCCAGCAGCTTTGACCGGGACAGGGGGTTAAACTATGGCTACACCTTC,CASSFDRDRGLNYGYTF
-,TRBJ1-2,-,TRBV18,TGTGCCAGCTCACCAGTAGGGGACGCGGTGGAAGGCTACACCTTC,CASSPVGDAVEGYTF
TRBD1,TRBJ2-3,-,TRBV13,TGTGCCAGCAGCCTCAGGGGGTCGCCAAGAGATACGCAGTATTTT,CASSLRGSPRDTQYF
TRBD1,TRBJ1-2,-,TRBV4-1,TGCGCCAGCGCAGACGACAGGGTAAGCTACACCTTC,CASADDRVSYTF
-,TRBJ1-2,once,TRBV5-6,TGTGCCAGCAGCTTGGGAGGTTCTGGCTACACCTTC,CASSLGGSGYTF
TRBD1,TRBJ1-2,once,TRBV19,TGTGCCAGTAGTACCCGACCTTATGTCAGGGGGAACTATGGCTACACCTTC,CASSTRPYVRGNYGYTF
-,TRBJ1-5,many,TRBV30,TGTGCCTGGAGTGGAATTGGACGGCAGCCCCAGCATTTT,CAWSGIGRQPQHF
TRBD1,TRBJ2-2,once,TRBV5-1,TGCGCCAGCAGCTCCCCTAGGGACAGGGGAAACACCGGGGAGCTGTTTTTT,CASSSPRDRGNTGELFF
TRBD2,TRBJ2-5,-,TRBV11-2,TGTGCCAGCAGCTCTTCCGGGGGGGGGCCTGGGACCCAGTACTTC,CASSSSGGGPGTQYF